This TCR beta chain came from a study of T-cell memory formation after mild COVID-19. TCRdb reprocessed the 5' RACE reads via MiXCR and lists one record per CDR3 protein. The data hold more than 85,000 distinct CDR3 sequences, with approximately 12% observed a single time. Trimming shortened V by 2 bases and J by 1 base, and 6 bases separated the two germline ends. Germline-derived CDR1 and CDR2 are MNHEY and SVGAGI. The CDR3 is 14 amino acids. The sequenced material came from PBMCs or a T cell subset sorted from them (not recorded which). The origin of this receptor is a man between 18 and 29 years old who had mild COVID-19 (a few samples of this study predate the infection). Cell type and time point are not known. The chain recombines TRBV6-5 with TRBJ2-1; D is ambiguous. The chain's CDR3 is CASSYKVSYNEQFF. The CDR3 DNA reads TGTGCCAGCAGTTACAAGGTTTCCTACAATGAGCAGTTCTTC.